Each of the 17 T cell receptor beta chains below was sequenced from the same sample in a study of blood T cells in healthy people across ages. Together with a sample-barcoded 5' primer, a J-beta primer mix was included in a second PCR lasting roughly 6 to 12 cycles. One entry per CDR3 protein, called by TCRdb with MiXCR from the 5' RACE reads. The data show over 1,200,000 distinct CDR3 sequences, roughly 60% seen once. Sequenced: blood. The receptors were sampled from a man between 18 and 29 years old in good health.

This sequence joins TRBV7-6 and TRBJ2-3; 7 bases are shared with TRBD2. The CDR3 sequence is 16 residues long. Germline V gene lookup returns CDR1 SGHVS and CDR2 FNYEAQ. V lost 0 bases and J lost 0; bases outside the gene matches: 3. The chain's CDR3 is CASSLARAGSTDTQYF. CDR3 bases: TGTGCCAGCAGCTTAGCGAGAGCGGGGAGCACAGATACGCAGTATTTT.

The V gene is TRBV4-1, the J gene TRBJ2-3, with 9 positions matching TRBD2. Losses at the gene ends were 0 bases for V and 3 bases for J; bases not matched to a gene: 4. This CDR3 is 16 amino acids long. Germline V gene lookup returns CDR1 MGHRA and CDR2 YSYEKL. The CDR3 DNA reads TGCGCCAGCAGCCAAGACCAGGGACTAGCTACAGATACGCAGTATTTT. Protein product: CASSQDQGLATDTQYF.

In DNA form, the CDR3 reads TGTGCCAGCCGGGACCTTTCCTTGAACGAGCAGTACTTC. Its translation: CASRDLSLNEQYF. V and J are TRBV6-6 and TRBJ2-4; D tentatively fits TRBD1 or TRBD2 (5 bases each). TRBJ2-7 explains the end of the DNA better; the J call may be wrong. CDR1 is MNHNY and CDR2 is SVGAGI in the germline V gene (reference sequence). The CDR3 loop spans 13 amino acids.

This clonotype was found once. The chain employs TRBV18 and TRBJ1-2, with 7 bases that match TRBD1. J lost 4 bases, V lost 8 bases, and 7 bases had no gene match. The CDR3 runs 13 residues. Germline CDR1 KGHSH, CDR2 LQKENI. CDR3 bases: TGTGCCAGCCCCACAGGGGATGGCTATGGCTACACCTTC. This translates into CASPTGDGYGYTF.

This clonotype was counted between two and nine times. V usage is TRBV27 and J usage is TRBJ2-2, with 9 bases that match TRBD2. J was trimmed by 2 bases and V by 3 bases; bases with no gene match: 4. Germline CDR1 MNHEY, CDR2 SMNVEV (reference sequence). This CDR3 comprises 16 residues. The CDR3 bases are TGTGCCAGCAGTTTCTTAGCGGGGGTAAACACCGGGGAGCTGTTTTTT. Translating it yields CASSFLAGVNTGELFF.

This clonotype was detected once. The chain uses TRBV20-1 and TRBJ2-7, with 8 bases that match TRBD1. The assigned J gene may be wrong: the sequence end matches TRBJ2-5 better. The CDR3 is 15 amino acids. CDR1 is DFQATT, CDR2 SNEGSKA, per germline (reference sequence). CDR3 DNA sequence: TGCAGTGCTAGAGATTTCAGGGGGCGCGAAGAGACCCAGTACTTC. Protein product: CSARDFRGREETQYF.

In nucleotides, the CDR3 is TGCAGCGGGTCAAAGGCCAGGACAGGCCAAGAGACCCAGTACTTC. Protein product: CSGSKARTGQETQYF. This chain uses TRBV29-1 with TRBJ2-5, with 7 nucleotides matching TRBD1. The CDR3 extends over 15 amino acids. The germline V gene has CDR1 SQVTM and CDR2 ANQGSEA. J gave up 1 base and V 7 bases, and 12 bases lay outside the gene matches.

The chain is built from TRBV27 and TRBJ2-4; D is unclear. The V end was cut by 1 base, the J end by 1 base, with 11 bases between. The CDR3 sequence is 16 residues long. Germline V gives CDR1 MNHEY, CDR2 SMNVEV (reference sequence). CDR3 region: CASSLFLAGAKNIQYF. For the CDR3, the DNA is TGTGCCAGCAGTTTATTTTTGGCCGGGGCCAAAAACATTCAGTACTTC.

The chain uses TRBV5-1 and TRBJ2-7; 9 nucleotides match TRBD1. Trimming cost V 7 bases and J 3 bases; bases outside gene matches: 5. The CDR3 contains 13 residues. Germline V gene sequence: CDR1 SGHRS, CDR2 YFSETQ. The CDR3 bases are TGCGCCAGCTGCCGGACAGGGGACTACGAGCAGTACTTC. This sequence encodes CASCRTGDYEQYF.

This clonotype was recorded a few times. The rearrangement links TRBV29-1 to TRBJ2-7; 8 nucleotides agree with TRBD1. Germline trimming cut 2 bases from V and 4 bases from J; bases unmatched to any gene: 28. This CDR3 comprises 21 residues. The germline V gene has CDR1 SQVTM and CDR2 ANQGSEA. The CDR3 spells CSVEIAKRPGQADLRLYEQYF. The CDR3 DNA reads TGCAGCGTTGAAATCGCGAAGCGTCCGGGACAGGCCGACCTGCGGTTATACGAGCAGTACTTC.

The chain links TRBV6-6 to TRBJ2-3; D remains unclear. This CDR3 is built from 14 residues. V lost 0 bases, J lost 6 bases, and 10 bases lay in between. Germline V CDR1 and CDR2: MNHNY, SVGAGI (reference sequence). The CDR3 spells CASSYSTSVDTQYF. CDR3 DNA sequence: TGTGCCAGCAGTTACTCGACCAGCGTGGATACGCAGTATTTT.

This chain uses TRBV4-1 with TRBJ1-5, with D perhaps matching TRBD1 (5 bases). Between the trimmed V and J ends, which lost 0 bases and 4 bases, there was a span of 7 bases. Looked up from germline, CDR1 is MGHRA and CDR2 is YSYEKL. CDR3 length: 14 amino acids. CDR3 bases: TGCGCCAGCAGCCAAGAAGGGGAGAATCAGCCCCAGCATTTT. Amino acid sequence: CASSQEGENQPQHF.

J is TRBJ2-1 and V is TRBV27, with D unresolved. V was shortened by 5 bases and J by 0 bases, with 11 bases between the two germline ends. There are 15 residues in the CDR3. The germline V gene has CDR1 MNHEY and CDR2 SMNVEV (reference sequence). The CDR3 DNA is TGTGCCAGCAGTCTCTTCAGGAGCTCCTACAATGAGCAGTTCTTC. The encoded protein is CASSLFRSSYNEQFF.

This clonotype has a handful of counts. CDR3 nucleotides: TGTGCCAGCAGAACGGGGGCCCCGGGGGGAAACATTCAGTACTTC. As protein: CASRTGAPGGNIQYF. The V gene is TRBV28, the J gene TRBJ2-4; TRBD2 might be the D (7 bases). CDR1 is MDHEN and CDR2 is SYDVKM in the germline V gene. The CDR3 is 15 residues long. V lost 6 bases, J lost 6 bases, and 18 bases lay in between.

This clonotype was found once. The chain uses TRBV11-1 and TRBJ1-6; no clear D. The CDR3 loop spans 21 amino acids. Germline V gene lookup returns CDR1 SGHAT and CDR2 FQDESV (reference sequence). Trimming cost V 2 bases and J 7 bases, with 30 bases left between them. Here the CDR3 reads CASSLFIVQAVKKNKNSPLHF. Here the CDR3 DNA reads TGTGCCAGCAGCTTATTTATCGTTCAGGCCGTCAAAAAAAATAAAAATTCACCCCTCCACTTT.

As for this clonotype: A much larger clone lies a single base off, so this may be a read error. The chain employs TRBV15 and TRBJ2-1, with D maybe TRBD2 (6 bases). V lost 0 bases and J lost 7, with 16 bases in between. Germline V gene lookup returns CDR1 LNHNV and CDR2 YYDKDF (reference sequence). The CDR3 sequence is 16 residues long. CDR3: CATSREGRAGMNEQFF. CDR3 DNA: TGTGCCACCAGCAGAGAGGGACGAGCGGGTATGAATGAGCAGTTCTTC.

In this sample, this clonotype turned up a few times. The chain couples TRBV20-1 to TRBJ1-2; no clear D gene. Trimming removed 0 bases at V and 8 bases at J, with 16 bases between. The germline V gene encodes CDR1 DFQATT and CDR2 SNEGSKA (reference sequence). The CDR3 spans 14 residues. This CDR3 reads CSARDPSQSAGYTF. In nucleotides, the CDR3 is TGCAGTGCTAGAGACCCCTCTCAGTCTGCAGGCTACACCTTC.